This T cell receptor (beta chain) was recorded in a study of blood T cell repertoires in COVID-19. Study information: COVID-19 samples, acute and convalescent, were from the United States, Italy and Spain.

With 4 bases removed from V and 6 bases from J, the gap between germline ends came to 16 bases. The CDR3 extends over 15 amino acids. The germline V gene encodes CDR1 SGHTA and CDR2 FQGNSA. In the source study's methods: From reference gene primer amplification, estimates of nucleated cell counts were derived. This table comes from immunoSEQ multiplex PCR, and its TCRdb copy is limited to in-frame clones, with some not included. The V and J calls and clone size are taken from that table; D and trimming were inferred from the DNA. The data show a few hundred thousand clones, with roughly 90% seen just once and approximately 1.2% held by the top ten.

The genes are TRBV7-2 and TRBJ1-5; maybe TRBD1 (5 bases). The sequencing input was peripheral blood. This clonotype originated in a man aged 40-49 years with acute or convalescent COVID-19. CDR3 protein: CASSSTSGGSQPQHF. CDR3 in DNA: TGTGCCAGCAGCTCCACATCCGGGGGGAGTCAGCCCCAGCATTTT.